This T cell receptor (beta chain) was captured by sequencing in a study of blood T cell repertoires in COVID-19. Per the authors' pipeline: Quantification of nucleated cells was approximated via reference gene primer amplification. TCRdb keeps only in-frame clones here, not all; method: immunoSEQ multiplex PCR. Clone size and V and J calls were adopted from that table, with D and trimming inferred from the DNA. This sample has some 340,000 clones, with 80% to 90% found just once. This clone occurred a few times. Per germline, CDR1 LGHNA and CDR2 YSLEER. The CDR3 consists of 15 residues. Trimming cost V 0 bases and J 4 bases, with 10 bases left between them.

Sequencing was carried out using peripheral blood. The clonotype originates from a man younger than 40 with active or convalescent COVID-19. V is TRBV4-3 and J is TRBJ2-1; D unclear. Here the CDR3 DNA reads TGCGCCAGCAGCCAAGATTTGGCGGATTACAATGAGCAGTTCTTC. Protein sequence: CASSQDLADYNEQFF.